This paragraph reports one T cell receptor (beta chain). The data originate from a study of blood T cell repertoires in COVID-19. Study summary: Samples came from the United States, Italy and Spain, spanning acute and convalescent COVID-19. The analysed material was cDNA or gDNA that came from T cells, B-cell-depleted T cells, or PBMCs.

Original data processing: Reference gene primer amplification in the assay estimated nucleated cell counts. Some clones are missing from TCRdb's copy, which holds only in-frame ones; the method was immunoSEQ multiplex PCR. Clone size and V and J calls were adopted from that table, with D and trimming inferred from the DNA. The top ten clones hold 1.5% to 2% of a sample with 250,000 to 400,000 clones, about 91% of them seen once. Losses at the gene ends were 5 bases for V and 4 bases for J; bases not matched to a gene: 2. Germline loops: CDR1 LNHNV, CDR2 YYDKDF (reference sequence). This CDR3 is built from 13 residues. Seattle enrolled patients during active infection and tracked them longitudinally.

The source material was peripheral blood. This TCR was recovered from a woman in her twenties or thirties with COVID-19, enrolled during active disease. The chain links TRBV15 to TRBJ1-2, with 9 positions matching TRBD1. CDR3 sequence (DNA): TGTGCCACCAGCGGGGGACAGGGCTATGGCTACACCTTC. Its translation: CATSGGQGYGYTF.